This T cell receptor beta chain came from a study of cytomegalovirus exposure and HLA in healthy donors. Whole-study context: The 120 validation repertoires used the same platform as the approximately 620 first-cohort repertoires (as reported by a later analysis). General observations from the study: High sensitivity and specificity were reportedly achieved when the classifier diagnosed cytomegalovirus status.

This clone was observed a single time. What it binds is not known. The table came from immunoSEQ multiplex PCR; TCRdb's copy has only in-frame clones and leaves some out. The sample contains more than 90,000 clones, more than 85% of which appear only once. The CDR3 loop spans 15 amino acids. Germline V lookup: CDR1 SGHNT, CDR2 YYREEE (reference sequence). V lost 3 bases, J lost 6 bases, and 5 bases stayed unmatched. Sequencing was done on a sample of PBMCs. The sequence was obtained from a man aged 18 to 29 in good health and CMV-seropositive. V gene TRBV5-4 combines with J gene TRBJ2-1; TRBD2 aligns across 11 bases. The CDR3 DNA follows: TGTGCCAGCAGCTCCCCTAGCGGGGGGCGCAATGAGCAGTTCTTC. Amino acid sequence: CASSSPSGGRNEQFF.